The entry below describes one TCR beta chain. Its specificity is not known. A much larger clone is a single base away; this may be a read error. Time point in this sample: sample taken at primary tumor resection. Approximately 70 TRACERx patients with early, untreated non-small cell lung cancer donated samples. Unsorted samples of tumor, nontumor lung or frozen PBMC had their whole RNA sequenced. The sample belongs to a study of spatial heterogeneity in lung cancer. The CDR3 spans 14 residues. Germline loops: CDR1 SGHRS, CDR2 YFSETQ. TCRdb re-derived calls from the 5' RACE reads in MiXCR, one entry per CDR3 protein. The table lists tens of thousands of distinct CDR3 sequences, about an eighth of them singletons, with 50% to 65% in the top ten. Whole-study results and caveats: Detection of ubiquitous tumor TCRs in blood was higher at resection than follow-up.

This sequence was found in a male donor with early-stage non-small cell lung cancer. This specimen consisted of PBMCs, obtained at surgery. The rearrangement joins TRBV5-1 to TRBJ1-1; no definite D call. DNA of the CDR3: TGCGCCGGCAGCTTGGGAGGGCCGGACACTGAAGCTTTCTTT. Translation: CAGSLGGPDTEAFF.